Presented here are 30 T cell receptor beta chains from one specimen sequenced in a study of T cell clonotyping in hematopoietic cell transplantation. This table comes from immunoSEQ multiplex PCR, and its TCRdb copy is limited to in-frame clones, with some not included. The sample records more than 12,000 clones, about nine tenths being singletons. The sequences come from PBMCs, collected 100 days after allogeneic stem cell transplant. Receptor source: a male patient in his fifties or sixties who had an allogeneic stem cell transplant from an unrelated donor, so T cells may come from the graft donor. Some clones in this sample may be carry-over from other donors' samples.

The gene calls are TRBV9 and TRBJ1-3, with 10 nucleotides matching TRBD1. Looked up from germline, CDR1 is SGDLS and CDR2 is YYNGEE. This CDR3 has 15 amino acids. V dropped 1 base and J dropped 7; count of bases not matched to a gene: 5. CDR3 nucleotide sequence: TGTGCCAGCAGCGTAACCCAGGACAGGGGGAACACCATATATTTT. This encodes CASSVTQDRGNTIYF.

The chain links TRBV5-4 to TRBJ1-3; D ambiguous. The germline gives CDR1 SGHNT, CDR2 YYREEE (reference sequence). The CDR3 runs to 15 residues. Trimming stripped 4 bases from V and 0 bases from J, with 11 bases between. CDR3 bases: TGTGCCAGCAGCCCGGGGTCCCCCTCTGGAAACACCATATATTTT. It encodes CASSPGSPSGNTIYF.

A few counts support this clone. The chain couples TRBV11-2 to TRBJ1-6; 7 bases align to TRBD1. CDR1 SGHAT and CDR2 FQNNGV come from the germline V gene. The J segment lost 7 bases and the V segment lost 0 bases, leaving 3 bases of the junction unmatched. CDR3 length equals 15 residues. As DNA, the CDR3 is TGTGCCAGCAGCTTAGAGGGACAGCAGAATTCACCCCTCCACTTT. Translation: CASSLEGQQNSPLHF. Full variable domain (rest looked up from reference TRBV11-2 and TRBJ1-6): EAGVAQSPRYKIIEKRQSVAFWCNPISGHATLYWYQQILGQGPKLLIQFQNNGVVDDSQLPKDRFSAERLKGVDSTLKIQPAKLEDSAVYLCASSLEGQQNSPLHFGNGTRLTVT.

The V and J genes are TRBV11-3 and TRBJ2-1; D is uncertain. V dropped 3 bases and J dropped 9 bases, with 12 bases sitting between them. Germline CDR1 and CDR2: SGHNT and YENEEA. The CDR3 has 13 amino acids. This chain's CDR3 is CASSFSSLSEQFF. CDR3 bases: TGTGCCAGCAGCTTCAGTAGTTTGAGTGAGCAGTTCTTC.

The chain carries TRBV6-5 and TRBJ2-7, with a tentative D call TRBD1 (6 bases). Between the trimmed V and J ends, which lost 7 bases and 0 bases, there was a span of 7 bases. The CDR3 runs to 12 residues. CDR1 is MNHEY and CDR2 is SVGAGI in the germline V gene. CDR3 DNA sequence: TGTGCCAGCACCAGGGGCTCCTACGAGCAGTACTTC. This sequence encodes CASTRGSYEQYF.

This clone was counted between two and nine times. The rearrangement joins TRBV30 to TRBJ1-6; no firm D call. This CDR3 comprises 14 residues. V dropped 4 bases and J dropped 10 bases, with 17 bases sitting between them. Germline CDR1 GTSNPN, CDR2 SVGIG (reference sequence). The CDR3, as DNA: TGTGCCTGGAACATACGACATGCCGTATCACCCCTCCACTTT. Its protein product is CAWNIRHAVSPLHF.

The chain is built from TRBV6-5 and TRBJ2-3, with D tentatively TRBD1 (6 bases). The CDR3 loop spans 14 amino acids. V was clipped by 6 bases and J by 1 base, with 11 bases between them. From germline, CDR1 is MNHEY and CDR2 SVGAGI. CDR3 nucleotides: TGTGCCAGCAGAAAAAGGACAGGCACAGATACGCAGTATTTT. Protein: CASRKRTGTDTQYF.

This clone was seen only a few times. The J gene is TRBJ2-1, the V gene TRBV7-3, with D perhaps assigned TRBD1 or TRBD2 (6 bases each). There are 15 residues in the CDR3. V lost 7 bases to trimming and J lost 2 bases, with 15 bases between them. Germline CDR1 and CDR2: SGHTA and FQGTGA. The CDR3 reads CASTTMGGPYNEQFF. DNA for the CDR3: TGTGCCAGCACCACCATGGGGGGCCCCTACAATGAGCAGTTCTTC.

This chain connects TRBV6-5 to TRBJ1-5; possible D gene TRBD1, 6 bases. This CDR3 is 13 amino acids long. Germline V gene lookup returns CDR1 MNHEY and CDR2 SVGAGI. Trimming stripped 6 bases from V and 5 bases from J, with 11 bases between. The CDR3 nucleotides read TGTGCCAGCAGCAGGGGTTGGGATCAGCCCCAGCATTTT. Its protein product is CASSRGWDQPQHF.

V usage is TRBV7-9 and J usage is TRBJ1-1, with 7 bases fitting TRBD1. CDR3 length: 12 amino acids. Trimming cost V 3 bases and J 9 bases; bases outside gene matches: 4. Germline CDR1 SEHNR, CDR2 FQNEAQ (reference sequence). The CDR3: CASSFDRVKAFF. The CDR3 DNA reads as TGTGCCAGCAGCTTTGACAGGGTAAAAGCTTTCTTT.

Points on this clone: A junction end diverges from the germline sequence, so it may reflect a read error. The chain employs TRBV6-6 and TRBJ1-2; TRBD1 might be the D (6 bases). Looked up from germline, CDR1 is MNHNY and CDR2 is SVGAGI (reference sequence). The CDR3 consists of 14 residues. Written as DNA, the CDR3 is TGTGTCAGCAGCGAAACCGGACAGAACTATGGCTACACCTTC. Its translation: CVSSETGQNYGYTF.

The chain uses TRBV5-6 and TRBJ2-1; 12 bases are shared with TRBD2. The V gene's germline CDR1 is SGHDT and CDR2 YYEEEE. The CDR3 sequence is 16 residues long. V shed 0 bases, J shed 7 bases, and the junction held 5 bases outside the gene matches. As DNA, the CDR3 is TGTGCCAGCAGCTTGGCCCTAGCGGGGGGGAGGAATGAGCAGTTCTTC. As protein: CASSLALAGGRNEQFF.

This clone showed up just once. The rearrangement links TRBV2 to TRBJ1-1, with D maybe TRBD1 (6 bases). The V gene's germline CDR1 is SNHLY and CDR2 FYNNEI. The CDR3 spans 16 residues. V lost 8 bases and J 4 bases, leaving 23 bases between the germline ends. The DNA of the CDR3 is TGTGCCAGCGGACCATTCGGGGGGGGCAGGGTCACTGAAGCTTTCTTT. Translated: CASGPFGGGRVTEAFF.

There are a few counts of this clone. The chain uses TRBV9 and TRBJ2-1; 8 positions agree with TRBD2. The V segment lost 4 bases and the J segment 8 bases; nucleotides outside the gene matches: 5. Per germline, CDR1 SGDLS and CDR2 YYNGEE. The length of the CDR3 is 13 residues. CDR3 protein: CASSKRGRDEQFF. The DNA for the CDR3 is TGTGCCAGCAGCAAGCGGGGGAGGGATGAGCAGTTCTTC.

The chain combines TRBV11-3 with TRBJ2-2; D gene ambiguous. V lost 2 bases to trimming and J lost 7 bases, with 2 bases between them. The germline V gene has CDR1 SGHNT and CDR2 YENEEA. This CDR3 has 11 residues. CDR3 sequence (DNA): TGTGCCAGCAGCTTACACGGGGAGCTGTTTTTT. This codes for CASSLHGELFF.

The CDR3 loop reads CAGTSGAGEQFF. The CDR3 DNA reads as TGTGCCGGGACTAGCGGGGCGGGGGAGCAGTTCTTC. The chain couples TRBV25-1 to TRBJ2-1; 13 bases are shared with TRBD2. Germline CDR1 reads MGHDK; CDR2 reads SYGVNS. V was clipped by 11 bases and J by 10 bases; unmatched bases: 5. The CDR3 is 12 residues long.

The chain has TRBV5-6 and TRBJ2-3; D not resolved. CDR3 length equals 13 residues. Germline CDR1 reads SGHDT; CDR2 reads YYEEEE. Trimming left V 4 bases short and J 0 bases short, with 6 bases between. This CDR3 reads CASSLASTDTQYF. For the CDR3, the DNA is TGTGCCAGCAGCCTGGCTAGCACAGATACGCAGTATTTT.

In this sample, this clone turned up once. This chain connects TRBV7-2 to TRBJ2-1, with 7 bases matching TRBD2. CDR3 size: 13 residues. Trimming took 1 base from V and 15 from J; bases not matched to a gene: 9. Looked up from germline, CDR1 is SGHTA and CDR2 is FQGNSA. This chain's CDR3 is CASSLETSRNRFF. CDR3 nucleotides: TGTGCCAGCAGCTTAGAGACTAGCCGGAACAGGTTCTTC.

In DNA, the CDR3 is TGTGCCAGCACCCAAGGGGCGGAAGAGACCCAGTACTTC. This encodes CASTQGAEETQYF. The chain couples TRBV2 to TRBJ2-5; tentatively, D is TRBD1 (5 bases). The CDR3 contains 13 residues. CDR1 and CDR2 (germline): SNHLY, FYNNEI. Trimming removed 7 bases from V and 3 bases from J, with 12 bases in between.

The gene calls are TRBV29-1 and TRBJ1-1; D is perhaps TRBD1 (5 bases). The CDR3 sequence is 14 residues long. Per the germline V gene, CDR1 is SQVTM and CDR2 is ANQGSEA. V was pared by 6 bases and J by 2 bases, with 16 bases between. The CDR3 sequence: CSVKLQVINTEAFF. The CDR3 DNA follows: TGCAGCGTAAAACTACAGGTTATAAACACTGAAGCTTTCTTT.

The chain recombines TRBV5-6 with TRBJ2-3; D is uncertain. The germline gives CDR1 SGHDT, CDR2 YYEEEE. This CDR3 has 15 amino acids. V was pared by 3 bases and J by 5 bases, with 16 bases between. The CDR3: CASSSTTRSQDTQYF. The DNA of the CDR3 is TGTGCCAGCAGCTCGACCACGAGGTCCCAAGATACGCAGTATTTT.

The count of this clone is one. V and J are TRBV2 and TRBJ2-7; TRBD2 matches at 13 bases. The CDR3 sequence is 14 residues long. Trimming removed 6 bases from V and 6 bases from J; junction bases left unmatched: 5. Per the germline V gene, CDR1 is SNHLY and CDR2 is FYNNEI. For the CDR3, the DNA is TGTGCCAGCAGCGTACTAGCGGGAGGGCGCGAGCAGTACTTC. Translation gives CASSVLAGGREQYF. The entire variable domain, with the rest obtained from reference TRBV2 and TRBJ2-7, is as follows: EPEVTQTPSHQVTQMGQEVILRCVPISNHLYFYWYRQILGQKVEFLVSFYNNEISEKSEIFDDQFSVERPDGSNFTLKIRSTKLEDSAMYFCASSVLAGGREQYFGPGTRLTVT.

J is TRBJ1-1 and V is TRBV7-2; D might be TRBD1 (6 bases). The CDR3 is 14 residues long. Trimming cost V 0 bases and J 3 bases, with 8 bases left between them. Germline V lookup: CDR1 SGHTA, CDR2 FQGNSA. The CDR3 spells CASSLAGADTEAFF. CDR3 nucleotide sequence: TGTGCCAGCAGCTTAGCGGGGGCGGACACTGAAGCTTTCTTT.

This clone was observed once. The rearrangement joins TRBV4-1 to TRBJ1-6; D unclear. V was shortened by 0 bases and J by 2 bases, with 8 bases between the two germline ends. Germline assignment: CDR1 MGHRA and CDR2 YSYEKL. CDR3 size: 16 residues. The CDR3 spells CASSQDQRTYNSPLHF. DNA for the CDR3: TGCGCCAGCAGCCAAGATCAGAGAACCTATAATTCACCCCTCCACTTT.

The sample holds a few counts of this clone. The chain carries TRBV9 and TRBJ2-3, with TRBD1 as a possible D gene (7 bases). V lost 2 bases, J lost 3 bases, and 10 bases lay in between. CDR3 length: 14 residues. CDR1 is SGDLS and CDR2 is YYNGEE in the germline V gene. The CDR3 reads CASSVAGQTDTQYF. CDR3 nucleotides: TGTGCCAGCAGCGTGGCGGGACAGACAGATACGCAGTATTTT.

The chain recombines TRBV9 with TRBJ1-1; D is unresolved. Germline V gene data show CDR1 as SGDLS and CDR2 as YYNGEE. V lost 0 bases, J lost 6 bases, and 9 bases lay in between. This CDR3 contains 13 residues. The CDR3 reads CASSVGEDPEAFF. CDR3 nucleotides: TGTGCCAGCAGCGTAGGGGAGGATCCTGAAGCTTTCTTT.

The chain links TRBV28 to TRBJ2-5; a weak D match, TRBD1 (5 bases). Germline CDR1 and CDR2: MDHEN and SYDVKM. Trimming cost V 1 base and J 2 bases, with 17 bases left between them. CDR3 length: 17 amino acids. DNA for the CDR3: TGTGCCAGCAGTTTATCCCCGACAGTCATTTCACAAGAGACCCAGTACTTC. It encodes CASSLSPTVISQETQYF.

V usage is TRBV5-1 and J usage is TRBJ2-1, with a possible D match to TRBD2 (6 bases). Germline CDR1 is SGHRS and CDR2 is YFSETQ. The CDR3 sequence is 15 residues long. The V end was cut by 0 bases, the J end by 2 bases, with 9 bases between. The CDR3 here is CASSLVAGPYNEQFF. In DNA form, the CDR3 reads TGCGCCAGCAGCTTGGTGGCGGGACCCTACAATGAGCAGTTCTTC.

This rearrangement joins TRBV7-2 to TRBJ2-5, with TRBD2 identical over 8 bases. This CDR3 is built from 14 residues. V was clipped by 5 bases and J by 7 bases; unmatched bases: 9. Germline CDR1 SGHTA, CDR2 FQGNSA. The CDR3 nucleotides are TGTGCCAGCAGCCCCACGGGGGGGCCGCGGACCCAGTACTTC. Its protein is CASSPTGGPRTQYF. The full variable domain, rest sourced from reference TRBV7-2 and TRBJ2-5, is GAGVSQSPSNKVTEKGKDVELRCDPISGHTALYWYRQSLGQGLEFLIYFQGNSAPDKSGLPSDRFSAERTGGSVSTLTIQRTQQEDSAVYLCASSPTGGPRTQYFGPGTRLLVL.

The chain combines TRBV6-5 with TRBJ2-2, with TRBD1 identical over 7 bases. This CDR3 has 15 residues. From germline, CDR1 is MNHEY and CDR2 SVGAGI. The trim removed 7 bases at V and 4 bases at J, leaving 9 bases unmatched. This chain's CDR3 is CASKQQGSATGELFF. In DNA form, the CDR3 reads TGTGCCAGCAAACAACAGGGGTCGGCCACCGGGGAGCTGTTTTTT.